The 17 T cell receptor beta chains in this list originate from one sample, sequenced in a study of shared clonotypes between healthy human individuals. Sequencing used immunoSEQ multiplex PCR; TCRdb keeps in-frame clones, though not all of them. The sample includes some 1,100,000 clones, 75% to 85% of them seen just once. The source material was memory CD4+ T cells from PBMCs. Specified subset: CD45RA-negative fraction. The receptors stem from a man aged 18 to 29 in good health. Some clones in this sample may be carry-over from other donors' samples.

The chain joins TRBV5-5 to TRBJ2-2; D is unresolved. Trimming shortened V by 0 bases and J by 6 bases, and 6 bases separated the two germline ends. From germline, CDR1 is SGHKS and CDR2 YYEKEE (reference sequence). This CDR3 comprises 13 residues. The chain's CDR3 is CASSLDGAGELFF. The CDR3 bases are TGTGCCAGCAGCTTGGATGGGGCCGGGGAGCTGTTTTTT.

The CDR3 sequence: CASSTTVGGTEAFF. In nucleotides, the CDR3 is TGCGCCAGCAGCACGACAGTCGGCGGCACTGAAGCTTTCTTT. The chain links TRBV5-1 to TRBJ1-1; tentatively, D is TRBD1 (5 bases). Germline CDR1 SGHRS, CDR2 YFSETQ. V dropped 4 bases and J dropped 4 bases, with 14 bases sitting between them. The CDR3 length is 14 residues.

The rearrangement uses TRBV6-1 and TRBJ2-1; D gene ambiguous. The germline CDR1 and CDR2 sequences are MNHNS and SASEGT. Trimming shortened V by 6 bases and J by 3 bases, and 9 bases separated the two germline ends. There are 13 residues in the CDR3. The CDR3 coding sequence is TGTGCCAGCAGACGTCAAAGCTACAATGAGCAGTTCTTC. This codes for CASRRQSYNEQFF.

V and J are TRBV7-3 and TRBJ1-1; the D gene is possibly TRBD1 (5 bases). From germline, CDR1 is SGHTA and CDR2 FQGTGA. Trimming removed 2 bases at V and 2 bases at J, with 9 bases between. This CDR3 contains 14 residues. This chain's CDR3 is CASSLVRGNTEAFF. The CDR3 nucleotides are TGTGCCAGCAGCTTAGTTCGGGGCAACACTGAAGCTTTCTTT.

This clone occurred a few times. Within the sample, other DNA sequences also encode this same CDR3. V and J are TRBV4-1 and TRBJ1-6; 8 nucleotides line up with TRBD1. J was trimmed by 7 bases and V by 3 bases; bases with no gene match: 5. Germline values: CDR1 MGHRA, CDR2 YSYEKL. This CDR3 is 15 amino acids long. The CDR3 sequence: CASSQDRVNNSPLHF. For the CDR3, the DNA is TGCGCCAGCAGCCAGGACAGGGTTAACAATTCACCCCTCCACTTT.

V is TRBV28 and J is TRBJ2-5; TRBD1 agrees at 10 bases. The CDR3 totals 14 residues. Unmatched junction bases numbered 5, after V lost 6 bases and J lost 4 bases. Germline V gene sequence: CDR1 MDHEN, CDR2 SYDVKM. The CDR3, as DNA: TGTGCCAGCAGGGGTGGGACAGGGGCAGAGACCCAGTACTTC. Amino acids: CASRGGTGAETQYF.

This chain links TRBV5-6 with TRBJ2-7; D unclear. The CDR3 runs 12 residues. The V and J ends lost 2 bases and 7 bases respectively, with 10 bases between them. Germline assignment: CDR1 SGHDT and CDR2 YYEEEE. The CDR3 here is CASSFQVEEQYF. In nucleotides, the CDR3 is TGTGCCAGCAGCTTCCAGGTGGAAGAGCAGTACTTC.

This clone was seen ten or more times. J is TRBJ1-5 and V is TRBV19; D may be TRBD1 (5 bases). V shed 0 bases and J shed 3 bases, with 9 bases lying between them. The CDR3 spans 15 residues. CDR1 is LNHDA, CDR2 SQIVND, per germline (reference sequence). The CDR3 region has the DNA TGTGCCAGTAGTATAGATTGGGGCTTCAATCAGCCCCAGCATTTT. Protein product: CASSIDWGFNQPQHF.

CDR3 protein: CASSLQGNNKNIQYF. CDR3 nucleotides: TGTGCCAGCAGCTTACAGGGGAACAACAAAAACATTCAGTACTTC. The V call is TRBV7-9, the J call TRBJ2-4, with D possibly matching TRBD1 (6 bases). This CDR3 is 15 amino acids long. Trimming cost V 2 bases and J 3 bases, with 11 bases left between them. Germline-derived CDR1 and CDR2 are SEHNR and FQNEAQ (reference sequence).

This clone was observed a handful of times. This sequence joins TRBV29-1 and TRBJ1-1; maybe TRBD1 (6 bases). The CDR3 is 14 amino acids. Germline V gene sequence: CDR1 SQVTM, CDR2 ANQGSEA. The V end lost 4 bases, the J end lost 1 base, and 13 bases lay between the germline ends. In nucleotides, the CDR3 is TGCAGCGTTGGGGGCAGGGGAGGGAACACTGAAGCTTTCTTT. Its protein is CSVGGRGGNTEAFF. The full variable domain, rest sourced from reference TRBV29-1 and TRBJ1-1, is SAVISQKPSRDICQRGTSLTIQCQVDSQVTMMFWYRQQPGQSLTLIATANQGSEATYESGFVIDKFPISRPNLTFSTLTVSNMSPEDSSIYLCSVGGRGGNTEAFFGQGTRLTVV.

The V and J genes are TRBV18 and TRBJ2-2; TRBD2 is a possible D gene (6 bases). CDR1 is KGHSH and CDR2 is LQKENI in the germline V gene. The CDR3 length is 17 residues. V was shortened by 3 bases and J by 4 bases, with 18 bases between the two germline ends. DNA for the CDR3: TGTGCCAGCTCACCCCCTGGGGGACTCTCCTCCACCGGGGAGCTGTTTTTT. Its translation is CASSPPGGLSSTGELFF.

The chain combines TRBV27 with TRBJ2-4; D may be TRBD1 (7 bases). CDR3 length equals 19 residues. Germline-derived CDR1 and CDR2 are MNHEY and SMNVEV (reference sequence). The V gene lost 3 bases and the J gene lost 0 bases, with 21 bases spanning the gap. As DNA, the CDR3 is TGTGCCAGCAGTTTCGCGTTCGGCGGGACAGCATTAGCCAAAAACATTCAGTACTTC. Translation gives CASSFAFGGTALAKNIQYF.

The chain uses TRBV18 and TRBJ2-2; 7 positions agree with TRBD1. The germline gives CDR1 KGHSH, CDR2 LQKENI. V lost 6 bases and J lost 2; bases outside the gene matches: 9. This CDR3 is built from 16 residues. CDR3 loop: CASSSGQSKNTGELFF. The CDR3 DNA reads as TGTGCCAGCTCCTCGGGACAGTCGAAAAACACCGGGGAGCTGTTTTTT. Complete variable domain (other parts from reference TRBV18 and TRBJ2-2): NAGVMQNPRHLVRRRGQEARLRCSPMKGHSHVYWYRQLPEEGLKFMVYLQKENIIDESGMPKERFSAEFPKEGPSILRIQQVVRGDSAAYFCASSSGQSKNTGELFFGEGSRLTVL.

The rearrangement joins TRBV28 to TRBJ1-2; 7 bases align to TRBD1. Trimming at V came to 6 bases and at J to 5 bases, leaving 15 bases not matched to a gene. The CDR3 has 16 residues. The germline V gene encodes CDR1 MDHEN and CDR2 SYDVKM. The CDR3 region is CASSPLPSRQGYGYTF. For the CDR3, the DNA is TGTGCCAGCAGCCCCCTCCCCTCTCGACAGGGATATGGCTACACCTTC.

The CDR3, as DNA: TGCGCCAGCAGCTTGGTGAAGGGCGGAATCCAAGAGACCCAGTACTTC. It codes for CASSLVKGGIQETQYF. The genes are TRBV5-1 and TRBJ2-5, with no clear D. From germline, CDR1 is SGHRS and CDR2 YFSETQ. Trimming stripped 0 bases from V and 1 base from J, with 13 bases between. The CDR3 runs 16 residues.

The chain carries TRBV4-2 and TRBJ1-2; D is ambiguous. The CDR3 is 13 residues long. V lost 2 bases and J lost 3, with 7 bases in between. CDR1 is LGHNA, CDR2 YNFKEQ, per germline. The CDR3 coding sequence is TGTGCCAGCAGCCAACTGTCGGACTATGGCTACACCTTC. It codes for CASSQLSDYGYTF.

The V call is TRBV6-6, the J call TRBJ2-5; the match to TRBD2 covers 9 bases. CDR1 is MNHNY and CDR2 is SVGAGI in the germline V gene (reference sequence). With 10 bases clipped from V and 4 bases from J, the junction kept 7 bases outside the gene matches. The CDR3 has 13 amino acids. In nucleotides, the CDR3 is TGTGCCACCCACCCAGCGGGGGGAGAGACCCAGTACTTC. Residues: CATHPAGGETQYF.